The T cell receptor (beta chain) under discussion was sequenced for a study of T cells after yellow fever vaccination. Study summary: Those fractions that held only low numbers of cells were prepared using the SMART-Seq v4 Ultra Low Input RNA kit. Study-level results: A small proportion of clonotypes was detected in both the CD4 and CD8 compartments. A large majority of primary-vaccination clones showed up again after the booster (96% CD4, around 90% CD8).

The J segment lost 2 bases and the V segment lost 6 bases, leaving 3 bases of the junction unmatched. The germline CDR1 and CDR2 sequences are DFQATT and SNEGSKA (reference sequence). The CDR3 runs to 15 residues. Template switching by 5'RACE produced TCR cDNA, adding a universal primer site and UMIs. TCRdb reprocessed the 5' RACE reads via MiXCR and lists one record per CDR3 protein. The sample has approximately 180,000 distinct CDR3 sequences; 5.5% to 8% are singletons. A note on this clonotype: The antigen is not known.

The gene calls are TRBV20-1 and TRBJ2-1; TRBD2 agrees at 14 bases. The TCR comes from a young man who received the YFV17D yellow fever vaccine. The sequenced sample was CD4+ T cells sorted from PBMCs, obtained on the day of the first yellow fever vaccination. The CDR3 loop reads CSATTSGGAYNEQFF. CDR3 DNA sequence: TGCAGTGCAACGACTAGCGGGGGGGCCTACAATGAGCAGTTCTTC.